The 26 T cell receptor beta chains given below trace back to one sample, sequenced in a study of OX40 agonist ivuxolimab in advanced cancers. Profiling relied on immunoSEQ multiplex PCR, and the TCRdb table lists in-frame clones only, not all of them. There are 130,000 or so clones in the sample; about 93% occur only once, and 0.15% to 0.19% lies in the top ten. The specimen comprised CD4+ or CD8+ T cells sorted from blood, sampled in a trial of the OX40 agonist ivuxolimab. The origin of the receptors is an adult with an advanced solid tumor such as melanoma, head and neck, liver or kidney cancer.

The chain combines TRBV7-2 with TRBJ2-7; D is undetermined. The CDR3 runs to 12 residues. The V gene's germline CDR1 is SGHTA and CDR2 FQGNSA. Trimming removed 5 bases from V and 1 base from J, with 6 bases in between. The DNA for the CDR3 is TGTGCCAGCAGCAAACTATCCTACGAGCAGTACTTC. It codes for CASSKLSYEQYF.

V is TRBV5-4 and J is TRBJ2-7; TRBD2 aligns across 9 bases. J gave up 7 bases and V 4 bases, and 12 bases lay outside the gene matches. The CDR3 covers 15 residues. Germline V gene lookup returns CDR1 SGHNT and CDR2 YYREEE (reference sequence). CDR3 DNA: TGTGCCAGCAGCAGTTTTCGACTAGCGGCTTCAGAGCAGTACTTC. It is translated as CASSSFRLAASEQYF.

The chain is built from TRBV6-1 and TRBJ1-2; 8 positions match TRBD1. The length of the CDR3 is 13 residues. Germline V gives CDR1 MNHNS, CDR2 SASEGT. V dropped 5 bases and J dropped 8; count of bases not matched to a gene: 7. Here the CDR3 reads CASSRQGTEGYTF. CDR3 nucleotide sequence: TGTGCCAGCAGTCGACAGGGGACGGAAGGCTACACCTTC.

The rearrangement links TRBV5-4 to TRBJ2-5; TRBD2 matches at 13 bases. The CDR3 length is 15 residues. The ends lost 4 bases at V and 5 bases at J; junction bases unmatched: 5. Germline CDR1 reads SGHNT; CDR2 reads YYREEE (reference sequence). The CDR3 is CASSPQTSGRETQYF. The CDR3 nucleotides read TGTGCCAGCAGCCCCCAGACTAGCGGGAGGGAGACCCAGTACTTC.

The CDR3 here is CASSEDRGLYYGYTF. The CDR3 nucleotides are TGTGCCAGCAGTGAGGACAGGGGGCTATACTATGGCTACACCTTC. This chain uses TRBV6-1 with TRBJ1-2; 11 nucleotides align to TRBD1. This CDR3 has 15 amino acids. J gave up 3 bases and V 3 bases, and 3 bases lay outside the gene matches. The V gene's germline CDR1 is MNHNS and CDR2 SASEGT.

Only a few counts were recorded for this clone. V gene TRBV28 combines with J gene TRBJ2-2; 8 bases line up with TRBD1. CDR3 length equals 16 residues. After removal of 5 bases from V and 6 bases from J, the junction contained 11 bases not matched to a gene. The germline V gene has CDR1 MDHEN and CDR2 SYDVKM. In nucleotides, the CDR3 is TGTGCCAGCAGTACCCAGGGGGCGCAGACGTCCGGGGAGCTGTTTTTT. This codes for CASSTQGAQTSGELFF.

The chain links TRBV7-6 to TRBJ2-7, with D possibly TRBD2 on 6 matching bases. CDR3 length: 14 residues. The V gene lost 5 bases and the J gene lost 2 bases, with 13 bases spanning the gap. Germline-derived CDR1 and CDR2 are SGHVS and FNYEAQ. The CDR3 protein is CASSPGTLTYEQYF. DNA for the CDR3: TGTGCCAGCAGCCCCGGGACTCTTACCTACGAGCAGTACTTC.

This sequence joins TRBV9 and TRBJ2-1, with D possibly matching TRBD2 (6 bases). Germline CDR1 reads SGDLS; CDR2 reads YYNGEE. V was trimmed by 6 bases and J by 4 bases, leaving 17 bases between them. CDR3 length equals 15 residues. The CDR3 DNA sequence: TGTGCCAGCACCCCCCTAGCGCGCAGTTACAATGAGCAGTTCTTC. Translation: CASTPLARSYNEQFF.

This chain uses TRBV7-6 with TRBJ2-5, with D possibly TRBD2 on 5 matching bases. Trimming left V 5 bases short and J 5 bases short, with 12 bases between. The CDR3 contains 13 residues. The germline V gene has CDR1 SGHVS and CDR2 FNYEAQ. The CDR3 DNA reads TGTGCCAGCAGCCTAACCCCGGGGGAGACCCAGTACTTC. It codes for CASSLTPGETQYF.

The V and J genes are TRBV11-1 and TRBJ2-1; the D gene could be TRBD1 or TRBD2 (5 bases each). The V gene's germline CDR1 is SGHAT and CDR2 FQDESV (reference sequence). This CDR3 region has 16 residues. Trimming pared 4 bases from V and 7 bases from J, leaving 20 bases between. The CDR3 here is CASSSPRGRLANEQFF. Here the CDR3 DNA reads TGTGCCAGCAGCTCCCCTAGGGGCAGGCTAGCTAATGAGCAGTTCTTC.

The chain links TRBV4-2 to TRBJ1-1; possibly TRBD1 for D (6 bases). Germline V lookup: CDR1 LGHNA, CDR2 YNFKEQ. The length of the CDR3 is 14 residues. V shed 4 bases and J shed 3 bases, with 12 bases lying between them. For the CDR3, the DNA is TGTGCCAGCAGCCTGAAGAGGGGGGACACTGAAGCTTTCTTT. Its protein is CASSLKRGDTEAFF.

As concerns this clone: The germline gene is not matched at one end of the junction; a read error may be the cause. The gene calls are TRBV11-2 and TRBJ1-1; D call uncertain. Germline CDR1 is SGHAT and CDR2 is FQNNGV. The CDR3 sequence is 12 residues long. CDR3 DNA: TGTGCCAGCAGCTTAGCTGGGGATCCCCTCCAATGG. This sequence encodes CASSLAGDPLQW. Variable domain in full (rest from reference TRBV11-2 and TRBJ1-1): EAGVAQSPRYKIIEKRQSVAFWCNPISGHATLYWYQQILGQGPKLLIQFQNNGVVDDSQLPKDRFSAERLKGVDSTLKIQPAKLEDSAVYLCASSLAGDPLQWGQGTRLTVV.

The chain employs TRBV28 and TRBJ1-1; unclear D gene. Germline CDR1 is MDHEN and CDR2 is SYDVKM. The V end was cut by 3 bases, the J end by 0 bases, with 5 bases between. The CDR3 totals 13 residues. The CDR3 sequence is CASSFTLNTEAFF. CDR3 bases: TGTGCCAGCAGTTTTACCCTGAACACTGAAGCTTTCTTT.

This chain's CDR3 is CASSEWTGKSEQYF. CDR3 bases: TGTGCCAGCAGTGAGTGGACAGGGAAATCCGAGCAGTACTTC. The V gene is TRBV6-4, the J gene TRBJ2-7, with 8 positions matching TRBD1. The germline gives CDR1 MRHNA, CDR2 SNTAGT. This CDR3 has 14 amino acids. V was pared by 3 bases and J by 6 bases, with 7 bases of the junction left unmatched.

The gene calls are TRBV10-3 and TRBJ2-7; 8 bases match TRBD2. The V and J ends lost 4 bases and 0 bases, in that order; junction bases with no gene match: 14. The germline V gene encodes CDR1 ENHRY and CDR2 SYGVKD. The CDR3 totals 18 residues. CDR3 protein: CAISGPAKGLAGSYEQYF. CDR3 DNA: TGTGCCATCAGTGGGCCCGCCAAGGGGCTAGCGGGCTCCTACGAGCAGTACTTC.

The genes are TRBV5-8 and TRBJ1-5; tentatively, D is TRBD1 (6 bases). V was pared by 4 bases and J by 5 bases, with 10 bases between. Germline V gene lookup returns CDR1 SGHTS and CDR2 YDEGEE. CDR3 size: 13 residues. CDR3 loop: CASSRTGYQPQHF. In nucleotides, the CDR3 is TGTGCCAGCAGCAGAACAGGGTATCAGCCCCAGCATTTT. The variable domain in full, with the rest retrieved from reference TRBV5-8 and TRBJ1-5, is EAGVTQSPTHLIKTRGQQATLRCSPISGHTSVYWYQQALGLGLQFLLWYDEGEERNRGNFPPRFSGRQFPNYSSELNVNALELEDSALYLCASSRTGYQPQHFGDGTRLSIL.

The chain is built from TRBV4-2 and TRBJ1-2, with D hard to call. This CDR3 contains 13 residues. The germline V gene encodes CDR1 LGHNA and CDR2 YNFKEQ. Trimming shortened V by 0 bases and J by 3 bases, and 5 bases separated the two germline ends. Written as DNA, the CDR3 is TGTGCCAGCAGCCAAGATCGGGACTATGGCTACACCTTC. Translation: CASSQDRDYGYTF.

The rearrangement uses TRBV5-6 and TRBJ2-5; 9 positions agree with TRBD2. After removal of 2 bases from V and 2 bases from J, the junction contained 7 bases not matched to a gene. The CDR3 is made up of 16 amino acids. Germline CDR1 is SGHDT and CDR2 is YYEEEE. CDR3 DNA: TGTGCCAGCAGCTTACCTGGACTAGCGAGTCAAGAGACCCAGTACTTC. This encodes CASSLPGLASQETQYF.

The chain joins TRBV6-6 to TRBJ1-5; no reliable D call. Trimming removed 5 bases at V and 0 bases at J, with 8 bases between. The CDR3 covers 14 residues. Germline lookup yields CDR1 MNHNY and CDR2 SVGAGI (reference sequence). CDR3 in DNA: TGTGCCAGCAGTACCTATTATAGCAATCAGCCCCAGCATTTT. It specifies CASSTYYSNQPQHF.

The J gene is TRBJ1-4, the V gene TRBV29-1; 11 bases fit TRBD1. V was pared by 6 bases and J by 2 bases, with 8 bases of the junction left unmatched. The length of the CDR3 is 16 residues. Germline V gives CDR1 SQVTM, CDR2 ANQGSEA. The CDR3 protein is CSVGTGTGGTNEKLFF. DNA for the CDR3: TGCAGCGTCGGGACCGGGACAGGGGGGACTAATGAAAAACTGTTTTTT. The whole variable domain, remainder taken from reference TRBV29-1 and TRBJ1-4, is SAVISQKPSRDICQRGTSLTIQCQVDSQVTMMFWYRQQPGQSLTLIATANQGSEATYESGFVIDKFPISRPNLTFSTLTVSNMSPEDSSIYLCSVGTGTGGTNEKLFFGSGTQLSVL.

This chain links TRBV15 with TRBJ2-7; 11 nucleotides match TRBD1. J was trimmed by 7 bases and V by 8 bases; bases with no gene match: 13. Germline V gene data show CDR1 as LNHNV and CDR2 as YYDKDF (reference sequence). There are 15 residues in the CDR3. CDR3 nucleotides: TGTGCCACCGGAGGGGGTGGACAGGGGGCTCGGGAGCAGTACTTC. Amino acid sequence: CATGGGGQGAREQYF.

The gene calls are TRBV28 and TRBJ1-1; D is perhaps TRBD1 (6 bases). Deletions cut 7 bases from V and 3 bases from J, with 15 bases between. CDR3 length equals 14 residues. CDR1 and CDR2 from the germline V gene are MDHEN and SYDVKM. The CDR3 reads CASIPRGPYTEAFF. The CDR3 coding sequence is TGTGCCAGCATCCCTCGGGGGCCCTACACTGAAGCTTTCTTT.

The table lists this clone with a count of one. CDR3 in amino acids: CASSHLGPRGPQETQYF. The DNA for the CDR3 is TGCGCCAGCAGCCACCTTGGACCTCGAGGGCCCCAAGAGACCCAGTACTTC. The chain joins TRBV4-3 to TRBJ2-5; possibly TRBD2 for D (5 bases). Trimming took off 3 bases at V and 1 base at J, with 18 bases between the two ends. The CDR3 sequence is 17 residues long. Germline V lookup: CDR1 LGHNA, CDR2 YSLEER.

The chain recombines TRBV19 with TRBJ1-5, with unresolved D. CDR1 LNHDA and CDR2 SQIVND come from the germline V gene (reference sequence). The CDR3 is 14 amino acids. Between the trimmed V and J ends, which lost 8 bases and 0 bases, there was a span of 11 bases. The CDR3 region has the DNA TGTGCCAGTGCCGAGAATTATAGCAATCAGCCCCAGCATTTT. This codes for CASAENYSNQPQHF.

The gene calls are TRBV6-5 and TRBJ2-7; 9 bases match TRBD1. Germline V lookup: CDR1 MNHEY, CDR2 SVGAGI. CDR3 length: 13 amino acids. The V gene end was trimmed by 8 bases and the J gene end by 3 bases; junction bases not matched to a gene: 5. The DNA of the CDR3 is TGTGCCAGCGTCCCGACAGGGGGCTACGAGCAGTACTTC. Its protein is CASVPTGGYEQYF.

CDR3 amino acids: CASSSGAGQAYGYTF. DNA for the CDR3: TGTGCCAGCAGCTCTGGGGCAGGACAGGCCTATGGCTACACCTTC. The gene calls are TRBV7-3 and TRBJ1-2, with 7 bases aligning to TRBD1. Trimming removed 4 bases from V and 4 bases from J; junction bases left unmatched: 9. Per the germline V gene, CDR1 is SGHTA and CDR2 is FQGTGA. This CDR3 comprises 15 residues.